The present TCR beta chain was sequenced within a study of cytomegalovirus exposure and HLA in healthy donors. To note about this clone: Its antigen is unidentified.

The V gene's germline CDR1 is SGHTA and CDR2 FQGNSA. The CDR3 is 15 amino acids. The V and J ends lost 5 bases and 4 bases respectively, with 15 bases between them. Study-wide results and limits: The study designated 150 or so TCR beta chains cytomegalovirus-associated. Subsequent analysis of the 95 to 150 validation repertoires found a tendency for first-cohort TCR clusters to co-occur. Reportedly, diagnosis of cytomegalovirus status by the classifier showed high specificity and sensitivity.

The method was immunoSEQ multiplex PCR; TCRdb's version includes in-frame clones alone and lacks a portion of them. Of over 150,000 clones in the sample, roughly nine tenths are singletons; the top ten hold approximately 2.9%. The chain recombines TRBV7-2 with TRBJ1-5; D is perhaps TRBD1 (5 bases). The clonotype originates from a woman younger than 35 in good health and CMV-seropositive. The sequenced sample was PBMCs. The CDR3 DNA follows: TGTGCCAGCAGCCAAGGAGGGGATGGGAATCAGCCCCAGCATTTT. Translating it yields CASSQGGDGNQPQHF.